The sample holds one count of the clone carrying this T cell receptor beta chain. Its antigen is as yet unknown. Incorporated into the TCR beta cDNA libraries were unique molecular identifiers, which served to reduce PCR and sequencing biases. The T cell input of 1 to 10 million gave around 450,000 cDNA molecules. One entry per CDR3 protein, called by TCRdb with MiXCR from the PCR reads. Here the sample spans about 400,000 distinct CDR3 sequences, around 33% being singletons. The entry originates in a study of post-analysis software for immune sequencing data. About the study: Disease courses included relapsing-remitting, secondary progressive and progressive-relapsing multiple sclerosis. Study-wide findings and caveats: A significant reduction in normalized Chao1 diversity was observed in multiple sclerosis patients versus controls. Samples from one preparation batch, clustered by F measure, grouped strongly together. Controls showed lower frequencies than patients for several TRBV segments, and TRBV5-6, TRBV5-1 and TRBV20-1 were among these.

Losses at the gene ends were 7 bases for V and 9 bases for J; bases not matched to a gene: 15. In germline, CDR1 is SGHTA, CDR2 FQGNSA. The length of the CDR3 is 16 residues. This chain links TRBV7-2 with TRBJ2-1; TRBD1 matches at 10 bases. This receptor was identified in a girl aged 10-17 years with multiple sclerosis. The sequencing sample was made of blood. The chain's CDR3 is CASNPSSGQGYGEQFF. CDR3 in DNA: TGTGCCAGCAACCCCTCGTCGGGACAGGGGTACGGTGAGCAGTTCTTC.